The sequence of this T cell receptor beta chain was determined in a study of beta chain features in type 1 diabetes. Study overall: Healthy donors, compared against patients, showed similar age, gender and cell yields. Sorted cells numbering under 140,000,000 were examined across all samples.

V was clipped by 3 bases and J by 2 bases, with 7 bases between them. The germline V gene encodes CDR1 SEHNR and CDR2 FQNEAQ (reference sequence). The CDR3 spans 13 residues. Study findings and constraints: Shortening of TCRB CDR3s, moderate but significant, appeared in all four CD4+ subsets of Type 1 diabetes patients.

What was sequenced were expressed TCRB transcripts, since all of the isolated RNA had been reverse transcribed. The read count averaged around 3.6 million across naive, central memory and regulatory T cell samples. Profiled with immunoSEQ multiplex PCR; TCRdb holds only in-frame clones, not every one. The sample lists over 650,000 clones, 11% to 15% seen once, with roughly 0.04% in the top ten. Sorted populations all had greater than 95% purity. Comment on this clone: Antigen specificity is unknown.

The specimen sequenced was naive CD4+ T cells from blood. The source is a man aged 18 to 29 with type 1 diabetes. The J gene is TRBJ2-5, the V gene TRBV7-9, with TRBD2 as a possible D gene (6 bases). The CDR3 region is CASSFSGQETQYF. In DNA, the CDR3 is TGTGCCAGCAGCTTTAGCGGACAAGAGACCCAGTACTTC.